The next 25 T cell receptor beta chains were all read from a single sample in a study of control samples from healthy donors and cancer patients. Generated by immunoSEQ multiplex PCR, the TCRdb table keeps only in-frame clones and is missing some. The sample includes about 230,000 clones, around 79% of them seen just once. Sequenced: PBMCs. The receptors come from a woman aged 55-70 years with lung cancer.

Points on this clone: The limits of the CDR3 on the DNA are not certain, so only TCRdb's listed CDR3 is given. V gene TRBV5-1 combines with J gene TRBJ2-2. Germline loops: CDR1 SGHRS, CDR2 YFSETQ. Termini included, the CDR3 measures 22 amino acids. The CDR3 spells CASSLDRVLGGAGGFGAGELFF.

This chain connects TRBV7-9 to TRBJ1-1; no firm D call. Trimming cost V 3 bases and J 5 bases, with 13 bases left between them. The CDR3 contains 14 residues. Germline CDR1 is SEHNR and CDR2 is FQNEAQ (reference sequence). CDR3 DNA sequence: TGTGCCAGCAGCTTGAGTGGCAGCCGTACTGAAGCTTTCTTT. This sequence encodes CASSLSGSRTEAFF.

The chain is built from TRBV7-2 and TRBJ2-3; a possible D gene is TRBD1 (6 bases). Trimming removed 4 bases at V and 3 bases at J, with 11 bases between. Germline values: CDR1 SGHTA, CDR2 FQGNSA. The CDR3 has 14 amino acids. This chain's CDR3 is CASSSRGRTDTQYF. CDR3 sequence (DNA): TGTGCCAGCAGCTCCAGGGGTAGAACAGATACGCAGTATTTT. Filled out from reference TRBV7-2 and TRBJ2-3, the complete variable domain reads GAGVSQSPSNKVTEKGKDVELRCDPISGHTALYWYRQSLGQGLEFLIYFQGNSAPDKSGLPSDRFSAERTGGSVSTLTIQRTQQEDSAVYLCASSSRGRTDTQYFGPGTRLTVL.

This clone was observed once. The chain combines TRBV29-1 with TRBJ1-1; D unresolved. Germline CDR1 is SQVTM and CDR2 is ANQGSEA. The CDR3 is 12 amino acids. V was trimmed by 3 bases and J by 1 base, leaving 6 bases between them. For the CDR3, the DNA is TGCAGCGTTGAGGGAAGGAACACTGAAGCTTTCTTT. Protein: CSVEGRNTEAFF.

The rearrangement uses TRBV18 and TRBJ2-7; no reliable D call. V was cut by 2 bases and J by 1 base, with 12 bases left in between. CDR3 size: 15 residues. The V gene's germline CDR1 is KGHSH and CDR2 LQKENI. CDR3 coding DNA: TGTGCCAGCTCACCAATCGAGGATGGGTCCTACGAGCAGTACTTC. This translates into CASSPIEDGSYEQYF.

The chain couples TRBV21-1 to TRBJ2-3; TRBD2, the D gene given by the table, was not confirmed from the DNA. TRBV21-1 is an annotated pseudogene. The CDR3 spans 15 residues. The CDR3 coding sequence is TGTGCCAGCAGCAAACCCGGGTTCGCCACAGATACGCAGTATTTT. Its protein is CASSKPGFATDTQYF.

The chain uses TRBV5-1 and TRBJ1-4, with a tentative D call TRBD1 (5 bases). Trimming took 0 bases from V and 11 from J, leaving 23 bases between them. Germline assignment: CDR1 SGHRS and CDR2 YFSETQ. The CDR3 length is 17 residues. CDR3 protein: CASSLDPQGLVGGKLFF. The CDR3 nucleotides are TGCGCCAGCAGCTTGGATCCCCAGGGTCTTGTTGGAGGGAAACTGTTTTTT.

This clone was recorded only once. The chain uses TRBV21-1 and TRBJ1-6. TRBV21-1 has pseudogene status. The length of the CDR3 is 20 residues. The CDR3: CASSKAGSQGTSSYNSPLHF. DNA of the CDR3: TGTGCCAGCAGCAAAGCAGGATCGCAGGGGACTAGCTCCTATAATTCACCCCTCCACTTT.

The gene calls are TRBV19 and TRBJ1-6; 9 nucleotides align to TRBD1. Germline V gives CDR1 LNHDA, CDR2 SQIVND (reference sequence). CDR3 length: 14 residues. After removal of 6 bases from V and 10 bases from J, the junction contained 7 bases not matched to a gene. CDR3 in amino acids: CASSPGQGGSPLHF. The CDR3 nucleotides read TGTGCCAGTAGCCCGGGACAGGGAGGATCACCCCTCCACTTT.

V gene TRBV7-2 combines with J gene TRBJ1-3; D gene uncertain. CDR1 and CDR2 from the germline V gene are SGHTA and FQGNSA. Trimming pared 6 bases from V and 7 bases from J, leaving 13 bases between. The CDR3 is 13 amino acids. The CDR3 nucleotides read TGTGCCAGCAGTTTCGCCCGAAGGAACACCATATATTTT. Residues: CASSFARRNTIYF.

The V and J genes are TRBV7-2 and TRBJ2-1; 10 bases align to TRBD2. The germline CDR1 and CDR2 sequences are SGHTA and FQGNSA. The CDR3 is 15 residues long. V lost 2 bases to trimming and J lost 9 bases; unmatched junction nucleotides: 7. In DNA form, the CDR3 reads TGTGCCAGCAGCTTAAGCGGGAGGGCCTGGGGTGAGCAGTTCTTC. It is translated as CASSLSGRAWGEQFF.

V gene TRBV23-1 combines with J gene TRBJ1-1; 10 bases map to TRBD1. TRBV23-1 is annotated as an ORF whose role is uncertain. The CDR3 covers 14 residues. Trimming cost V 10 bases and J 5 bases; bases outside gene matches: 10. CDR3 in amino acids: CATTRDRGKTEAFF. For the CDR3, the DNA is TGCGCCACCACCCGGGACAGGGGAAAAACTGAAGCTTTCTTT.

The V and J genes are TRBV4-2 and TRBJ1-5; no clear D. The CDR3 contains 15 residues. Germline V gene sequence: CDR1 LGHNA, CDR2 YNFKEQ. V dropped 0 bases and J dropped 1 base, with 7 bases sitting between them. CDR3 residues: CASSQDGGSNQPQHF. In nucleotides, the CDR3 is TGTGCCAGCAGCCAAGACGGAGGGAGCAATCAGCCCCAGCATTTT.

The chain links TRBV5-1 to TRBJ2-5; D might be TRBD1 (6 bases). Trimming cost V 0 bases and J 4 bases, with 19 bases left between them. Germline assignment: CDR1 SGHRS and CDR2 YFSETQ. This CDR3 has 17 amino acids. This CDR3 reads CASSLVGVGRGRETQYF. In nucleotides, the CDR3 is TGCGCCAGCAGCTTGGTCGGGGTTGGCAGGGGCAGAGAGACCCAGTACTTC.

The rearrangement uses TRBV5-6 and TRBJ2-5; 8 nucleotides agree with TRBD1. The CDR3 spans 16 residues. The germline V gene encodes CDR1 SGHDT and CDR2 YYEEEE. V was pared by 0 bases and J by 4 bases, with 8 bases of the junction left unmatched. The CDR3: CASSLAEQGVGETQYF. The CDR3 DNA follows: TGTGCCAGCAGCTTGGCTGAACAGGGGGTGGGAGAGACCCAGTACTTC.

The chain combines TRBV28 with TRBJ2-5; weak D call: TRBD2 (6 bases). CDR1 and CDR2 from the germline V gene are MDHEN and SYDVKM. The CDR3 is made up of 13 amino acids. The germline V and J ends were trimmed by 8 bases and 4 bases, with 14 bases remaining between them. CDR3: CASGDFYGETQYF. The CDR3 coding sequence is TGTGCCAGCGGGGACTTCTATGGAGAGACCCAGTACTTC.

CDR3 protein: CASSSSPYEQYF. The CDR3 DNA is TGTGCCAGCAGTTCCAGCCCCTACGAGCAGTACTTC. This chain uses TRBV27 with TRBJ2-7; no reliable D call. CDR3 length: 12 amino acids. V dropped 4 bases and J dropped 2 bases, with 6 bases sitting between them. Germline V lookup: CDR1 MNHEY, CDR2 SMNVEV (reference sequence).

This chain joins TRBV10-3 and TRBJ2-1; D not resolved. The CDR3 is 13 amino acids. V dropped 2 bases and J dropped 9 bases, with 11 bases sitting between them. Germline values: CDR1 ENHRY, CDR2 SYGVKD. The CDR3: CAISEVPQSEQFF. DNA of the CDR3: TGTGCCATCAGTGAGGTCCCGCAGTCTGAGCAGTTCTTC.

In nucleotides, the CDR3 is TGTGCCAGCACAACAGGCTACACTGAAGCTTTCTTT. Translated, it gives CASTTGYTEAFF. V and J are TRBV12-3 or TRBV12-4 and TRBJ1-1; weak D call: TRBD1 (5 bases). V gave up 7 bases and J gave up 3 bases, with 9 bases separating them. CDR3 size: 12 residues.

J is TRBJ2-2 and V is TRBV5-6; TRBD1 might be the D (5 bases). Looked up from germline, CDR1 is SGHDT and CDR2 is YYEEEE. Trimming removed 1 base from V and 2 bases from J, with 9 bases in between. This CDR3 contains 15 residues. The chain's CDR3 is CASSLTGPNTGELFF. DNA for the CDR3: TGTGCCAGCAGCTTGACAGGTCCTAACACCGGGGAGCTGTTTTTT.

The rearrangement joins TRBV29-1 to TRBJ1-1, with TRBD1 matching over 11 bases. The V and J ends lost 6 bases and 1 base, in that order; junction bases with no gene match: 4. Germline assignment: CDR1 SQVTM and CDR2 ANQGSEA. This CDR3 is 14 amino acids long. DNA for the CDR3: TGCAGCGTAGGACAGGGGGCCAAGAACACTGAAGCTTTCTTT. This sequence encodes CSVGQGAKNTEAFF.

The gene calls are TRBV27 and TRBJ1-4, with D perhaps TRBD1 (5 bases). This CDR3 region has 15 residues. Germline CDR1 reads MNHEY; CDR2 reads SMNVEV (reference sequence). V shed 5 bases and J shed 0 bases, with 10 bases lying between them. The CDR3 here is CASSPRDATNEKLFF. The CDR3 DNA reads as TGTGCCAGCAGTCCCAGGGATGCAACTAATGAAAAACTGTTTTTT.

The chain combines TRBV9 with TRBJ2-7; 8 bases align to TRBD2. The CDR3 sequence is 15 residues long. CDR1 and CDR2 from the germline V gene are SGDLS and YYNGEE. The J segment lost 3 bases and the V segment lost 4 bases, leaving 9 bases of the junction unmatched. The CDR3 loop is CASSSQAGASYEQYF. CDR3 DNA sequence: TGTGCCAGCAGCTCCCAAGCGGGAGCGAGCTACGAGCAGTACTTC.

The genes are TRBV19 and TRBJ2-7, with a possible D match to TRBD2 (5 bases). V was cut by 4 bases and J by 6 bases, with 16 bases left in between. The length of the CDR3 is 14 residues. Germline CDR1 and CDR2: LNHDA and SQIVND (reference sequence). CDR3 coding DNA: TGTGCCAGTAGTACCCCCAGCGAGAGGGCCGAGCAGTACTTC. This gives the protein CASSTPSERAEQYF.

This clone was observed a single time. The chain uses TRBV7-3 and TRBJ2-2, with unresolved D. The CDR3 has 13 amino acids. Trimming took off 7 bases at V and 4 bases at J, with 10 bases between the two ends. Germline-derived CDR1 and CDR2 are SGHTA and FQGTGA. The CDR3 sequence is CASTTGPTGELFF. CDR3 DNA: TGTGCCAGCACGACCGGCCCCACCGGGGAGCTGTTTTTT.